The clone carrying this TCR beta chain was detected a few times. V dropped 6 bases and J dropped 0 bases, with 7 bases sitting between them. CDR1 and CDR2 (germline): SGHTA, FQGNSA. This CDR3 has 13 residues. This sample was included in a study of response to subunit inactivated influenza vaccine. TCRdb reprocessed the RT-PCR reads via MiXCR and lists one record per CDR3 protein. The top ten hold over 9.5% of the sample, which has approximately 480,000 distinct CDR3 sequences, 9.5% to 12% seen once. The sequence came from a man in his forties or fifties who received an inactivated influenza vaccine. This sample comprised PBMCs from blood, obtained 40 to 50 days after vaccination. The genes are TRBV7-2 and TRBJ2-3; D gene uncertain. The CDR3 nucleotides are TGTGCCAGCAGTCAACCTAGCACAGATACGCAGTATTTT. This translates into CASSQPSTDTQYF.